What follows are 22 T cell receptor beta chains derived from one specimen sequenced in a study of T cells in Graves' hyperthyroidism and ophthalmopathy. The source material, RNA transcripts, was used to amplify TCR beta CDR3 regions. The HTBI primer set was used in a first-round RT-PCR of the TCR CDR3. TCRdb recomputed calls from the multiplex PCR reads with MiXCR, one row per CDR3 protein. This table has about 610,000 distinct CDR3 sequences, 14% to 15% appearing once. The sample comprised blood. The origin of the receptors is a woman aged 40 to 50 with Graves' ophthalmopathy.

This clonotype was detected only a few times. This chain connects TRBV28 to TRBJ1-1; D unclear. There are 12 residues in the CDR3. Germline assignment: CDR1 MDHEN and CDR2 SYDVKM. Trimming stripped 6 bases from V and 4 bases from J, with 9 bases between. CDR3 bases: TGTGCCAGCAGGTACTCTGGCACTGAAGCTTTCTTT. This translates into CASRYSGTEAFF.

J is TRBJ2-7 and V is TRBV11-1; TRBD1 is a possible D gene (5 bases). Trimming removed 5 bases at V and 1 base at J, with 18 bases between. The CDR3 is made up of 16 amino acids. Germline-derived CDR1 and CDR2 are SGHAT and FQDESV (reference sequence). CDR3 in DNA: TGTGCCAGCAGCCCCACCCGGCAGGGATTTTCCTACGAGCAGTACTTC. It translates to CASSPTRQGFSYEQYF.

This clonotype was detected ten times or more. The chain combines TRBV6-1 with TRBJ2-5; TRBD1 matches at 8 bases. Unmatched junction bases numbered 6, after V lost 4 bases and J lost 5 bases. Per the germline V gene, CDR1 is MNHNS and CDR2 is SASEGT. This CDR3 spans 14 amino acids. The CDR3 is CASSATGVGETQYF. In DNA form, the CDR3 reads TGTGCCAGCAGTGCGACAGGGGTCGGGGAGACCCAGTACTTC.

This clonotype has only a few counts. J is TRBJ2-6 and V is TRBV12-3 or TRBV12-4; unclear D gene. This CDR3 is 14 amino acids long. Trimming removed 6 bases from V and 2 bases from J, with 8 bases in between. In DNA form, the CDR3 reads TGTGCCAGCAGCTTCCCGCCTGGGGCCAACGTCCTGACTTTC. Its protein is CASSFPPGANVLTF.

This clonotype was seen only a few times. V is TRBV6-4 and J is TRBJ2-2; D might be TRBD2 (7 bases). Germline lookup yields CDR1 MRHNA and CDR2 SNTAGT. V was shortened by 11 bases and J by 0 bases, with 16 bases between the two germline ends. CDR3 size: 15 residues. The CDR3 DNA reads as TGTGCCCGTAGGGGGGGCGGCTCGAACACCGGGGAGCTGTTTTTT. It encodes CARRGGGSNTGELFF.

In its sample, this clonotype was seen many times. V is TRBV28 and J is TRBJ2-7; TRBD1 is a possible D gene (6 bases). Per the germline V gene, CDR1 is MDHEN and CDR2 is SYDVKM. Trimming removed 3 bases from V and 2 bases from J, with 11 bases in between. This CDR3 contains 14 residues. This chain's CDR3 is CASSFPYRAYEQYF. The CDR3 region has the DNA TGTGCCAGCAGTTTTCCCTACAGGGCCTACGAGCAGTACTTC.

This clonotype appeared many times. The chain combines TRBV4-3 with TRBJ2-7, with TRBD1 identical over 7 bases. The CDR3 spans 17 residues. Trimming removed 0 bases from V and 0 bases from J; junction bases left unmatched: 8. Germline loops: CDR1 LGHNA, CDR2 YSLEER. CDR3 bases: TGCGCCAGCAGCCAAGACCTACAGGGGCCCGACTCCTACGAGCAGTACTTC. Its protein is CASSQDLQGPDSYEQYF.

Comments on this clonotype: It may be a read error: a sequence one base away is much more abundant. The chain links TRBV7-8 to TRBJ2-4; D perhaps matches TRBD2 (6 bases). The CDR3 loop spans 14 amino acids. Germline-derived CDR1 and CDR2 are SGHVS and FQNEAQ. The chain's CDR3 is CANSLVAEGNIQYF. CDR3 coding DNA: TGTGCCAACAGCTTAGTAGCGGAGGGAAACATTCAGTACTTC.

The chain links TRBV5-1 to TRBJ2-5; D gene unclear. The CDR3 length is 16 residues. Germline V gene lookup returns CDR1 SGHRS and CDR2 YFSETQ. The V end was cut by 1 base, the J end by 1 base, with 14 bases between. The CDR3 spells CASSLRPYERQETQYF. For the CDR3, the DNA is TGCGCCAGCAGCTTGAGGCCGTACGAGCGCCAAGAGACCCAGTACTTC.

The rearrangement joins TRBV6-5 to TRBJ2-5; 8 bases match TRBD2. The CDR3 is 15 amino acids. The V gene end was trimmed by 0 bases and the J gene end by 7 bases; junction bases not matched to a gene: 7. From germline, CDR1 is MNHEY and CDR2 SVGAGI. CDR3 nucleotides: TGTGCCAGCAGTTACTCCCGGGAGGGCCTGGGGACCCAGTACTTC. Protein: CASSYSREGLGTQYF.

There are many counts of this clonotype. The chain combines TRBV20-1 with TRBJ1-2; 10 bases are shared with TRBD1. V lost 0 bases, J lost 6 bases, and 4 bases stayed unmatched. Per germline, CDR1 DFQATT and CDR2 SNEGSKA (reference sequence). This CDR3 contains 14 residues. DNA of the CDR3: TGCAGTGCTAGAGATCATGGGACAGGGGATGGCTACACCTTC. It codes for CSARDHGTGDGYTF.

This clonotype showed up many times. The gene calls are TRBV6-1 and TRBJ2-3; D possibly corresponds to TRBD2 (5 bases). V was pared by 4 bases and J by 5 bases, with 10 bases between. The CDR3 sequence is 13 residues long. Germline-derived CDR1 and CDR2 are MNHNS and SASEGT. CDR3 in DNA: TGTGCCAGCAGTGGAGGGTTTGTAGATACGCAGTATTTT. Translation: CASSGGFVDTQYF.

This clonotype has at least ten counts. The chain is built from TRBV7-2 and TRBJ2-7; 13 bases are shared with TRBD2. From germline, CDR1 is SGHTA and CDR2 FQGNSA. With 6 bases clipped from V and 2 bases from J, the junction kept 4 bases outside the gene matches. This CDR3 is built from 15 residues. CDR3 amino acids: CASSFGTSGAYEQYF. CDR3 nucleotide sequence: TGTGCCAGCAGTTTTGGGACTAGCGGGGCCTACGAGCAGTACTTC.

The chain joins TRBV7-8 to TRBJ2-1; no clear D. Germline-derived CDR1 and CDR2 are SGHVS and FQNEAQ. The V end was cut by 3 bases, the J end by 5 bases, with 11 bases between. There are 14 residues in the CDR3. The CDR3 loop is CASSFSSGHNEQFF. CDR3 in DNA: TGTGCCAGCAGCTTCTCGTCTGGTCACAATGAGCAGTTCTTC.

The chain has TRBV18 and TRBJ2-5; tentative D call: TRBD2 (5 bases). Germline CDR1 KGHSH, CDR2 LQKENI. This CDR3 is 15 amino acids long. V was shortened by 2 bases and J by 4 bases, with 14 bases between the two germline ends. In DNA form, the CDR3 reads TGTGCCAGCTCACCAGGAGAGGGTCTGACAGAGACCCAGTACTTC. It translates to CASSPGEGLTETQYF.

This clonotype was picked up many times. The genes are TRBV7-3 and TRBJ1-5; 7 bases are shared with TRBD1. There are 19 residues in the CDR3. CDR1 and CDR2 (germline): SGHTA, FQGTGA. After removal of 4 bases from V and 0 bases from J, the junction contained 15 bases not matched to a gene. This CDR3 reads CASSCQEGGLVVSNQPQHF. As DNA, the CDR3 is TGTGCCAGCAGCTGCCAAGAAGGGGGCTTAGTTGTTAGCAATCAGCCCCAGCATTTT. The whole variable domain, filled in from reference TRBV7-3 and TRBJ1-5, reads GAGVSQTPSNKVTEKGKYVELRCDPISGHTALYWYRQSLGQGPEFLIYFQGTGAADDSGLPNDRFFAVRPEGSVSTLKIQRTERGDSAVYLCASSCQEGGLVVSNQPQHFGDGTRLSIL.

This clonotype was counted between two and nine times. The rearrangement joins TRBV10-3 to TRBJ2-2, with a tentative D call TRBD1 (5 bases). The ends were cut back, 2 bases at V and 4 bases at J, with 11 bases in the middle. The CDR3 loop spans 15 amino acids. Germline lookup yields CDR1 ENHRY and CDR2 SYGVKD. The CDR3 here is CAISERGGVTGELFF. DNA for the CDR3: TGTGCCATCAGTGAGAGGGGCGGTGTCACCGGGGAGCTGTTTTTT.

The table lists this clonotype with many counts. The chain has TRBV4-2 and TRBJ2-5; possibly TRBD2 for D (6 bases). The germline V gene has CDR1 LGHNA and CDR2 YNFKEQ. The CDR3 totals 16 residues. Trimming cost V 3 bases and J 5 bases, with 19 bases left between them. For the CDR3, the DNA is TGTGCCAGCAGCCAGGACCTCGGGGGAGTGAAGGAGACCCAGTACTTC. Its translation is CASSQDLGGVKETQYF.

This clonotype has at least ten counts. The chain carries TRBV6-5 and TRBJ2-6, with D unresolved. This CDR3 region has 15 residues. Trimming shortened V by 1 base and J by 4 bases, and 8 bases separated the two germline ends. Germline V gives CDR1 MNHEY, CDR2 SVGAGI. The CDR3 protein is CASSYLRDGANVLTF. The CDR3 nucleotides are TGTGCCAGCAGTTACTTGCGCGACGGGGCCAACGTCCTGACTTTC.

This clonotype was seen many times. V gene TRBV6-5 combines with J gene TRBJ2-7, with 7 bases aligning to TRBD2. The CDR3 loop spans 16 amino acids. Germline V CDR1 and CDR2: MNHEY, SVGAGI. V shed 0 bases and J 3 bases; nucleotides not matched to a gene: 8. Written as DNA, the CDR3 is TGTGCCAGCAGTTACTCGCCTAGCGGCTCCTACTACGAGCAGTACTTC. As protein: CASSYSPSGSYYEQYF.

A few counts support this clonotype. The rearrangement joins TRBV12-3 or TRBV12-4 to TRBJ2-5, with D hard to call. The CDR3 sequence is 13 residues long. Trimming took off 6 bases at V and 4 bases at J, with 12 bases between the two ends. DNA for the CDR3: TGTGCCAGCAGCAGGCGCCCGGGAGAGACCCAGTACTTC. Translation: CASSRRPGETQYF.

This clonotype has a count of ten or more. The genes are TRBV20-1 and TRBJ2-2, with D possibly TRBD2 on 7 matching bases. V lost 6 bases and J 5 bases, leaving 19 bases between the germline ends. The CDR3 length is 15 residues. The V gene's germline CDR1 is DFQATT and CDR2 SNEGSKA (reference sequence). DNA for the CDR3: TGCAGTGCGCCTGGGGGAGGGGGAAAAACCGGGGAGCTGTTTTTT. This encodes CSAPGGGGKTGELFF.